The entry below gives a single TCR beta chain sequence along with its context. Germline V gives CDR1 SGHAT, CDR2 FQDESV (reference sequence). This CDR3 has 12 amino acids. V lost 5 bases to trimming and J lost 6 bases; unmatched junction nucleotides: 4. Clones were sequenced by immunoSEQ multiplex PCR, and TCRdb holds only the in-frame ones, with some missing. The sample holds about 40,000 clones; approximately 68% are singletons and the top ten take 8.5% to 10%. This specimen belongs to a study of radiotherapy plus CTLA-4 blockade in lung cancer. The sequence was collected from a human donor with non-small cell lung cancer who had stable disease on radiotherapy plus ipilimumab. This specimen consisted of peripheral blood, obtained from a patient treated with radiotherapy plus ipilimumab. The rearrangement uses TRBV11-1 and TRBJ2-7; 7 positions agree with TRBD2. The CDR3: CASSQGGIEQYF. Here the CDR3 DNA reads TGTGCCAGCAGCCAGGGAGGGATCGAGCAGTACTTC. Together with reference TRBV11-1 and TRBJ2-7, the CDR3 gives the full variable domain: EAEVAQSPRYKITEKSQAVAFWCDPISGHATLYWYRQILGQGPELLVQFQDESVVDDSQLPKDRFSAERLKGVDSTLKIQPAELGDSAMYLCASSQGGIEQYFGPGTRLTVT.